What follows are 3 T cell receptor beta chains derived from one specimen sequenced in a study of OX40 agonist ivuxolimab in advanced cancers. Generated by immunoSEQ multiplex PCR, the TCRdb table keeps only in-frame clones and is missing some. The repertoire holds over 15,000 clones, with about 83% as singletons. The source material was CD4+ or CD8+ T cells sorted from blood, sampled in a trial of the OX40 agonist ivuxolimab. These receptors were collected from an adult with an advanced solid tumor such as melanoma, head and neck, liver or kidney cancer.

This chain's CDR3 is CASSLGGGQVNYEQYF. The CDR3 DNA sequence: TGTGCCAGCAGCTTAGGGGGGGGACAGGTTAACTACGAGCAGTACTTC. This chain joins TRBV7-8 and TRBJ2-7, with D tentatively TRBD1 (8 bases). The germline V and J ends were trimmed by 1 base and 3 bases, with 16 bases remaining between them. The CDR3 runs to 16 residues. Germline CDR1 is SGHVS and CDR2 is FQNEAQ.

The rearrangement links TRBV27 to TRBJ1-1, with TRBD1 as a possible D gene (5 bases). Germline V gene data show CDR1 as MNHEY and CDR2 as SMNVEV (reference sequence). Between the trimmed V and J ends, which lost 5 bases and 5 bases, there was a span of 12 bases. The CDR3 consists of 13 residues. The CDR3 reads CASSTLGGTEAFF. The DNA for the CDR3 is TGTGCCAGCAGTACCCTCGGGGGGACTGAAGCTTTCTTT.

The V call is TRBV9, the J call TRBJ2-2, with 7 bases matching TRBD1. Germline CDR1 and CDR2: SGDLS and YYNGEE. The V segment lost 7 bases and the J segment 0 bases; nucleotides outside the gene matches: 3. This CDR3 spans 14 amino acids. In nucleotides, the CDR3 is TGTGCCAGCGCCGGGACAGCGAACACCGGGGAGCTGTTTTTT. Translating gives CASAGTANTGELFF.